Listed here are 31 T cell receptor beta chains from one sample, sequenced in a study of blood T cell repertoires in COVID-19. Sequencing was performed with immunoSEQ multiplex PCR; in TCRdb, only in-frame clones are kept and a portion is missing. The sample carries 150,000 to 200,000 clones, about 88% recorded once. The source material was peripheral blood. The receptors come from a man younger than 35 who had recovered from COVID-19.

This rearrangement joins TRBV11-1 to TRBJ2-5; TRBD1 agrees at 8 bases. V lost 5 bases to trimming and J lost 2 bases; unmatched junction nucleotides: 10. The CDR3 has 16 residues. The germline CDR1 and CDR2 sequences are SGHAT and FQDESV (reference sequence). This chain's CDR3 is CASSLGWGQEQETQYF. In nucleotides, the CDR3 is TGTGCCAGCAGCCTGGGGTGGGGACAGGAGCAAGAGACCCAGTACTTC.

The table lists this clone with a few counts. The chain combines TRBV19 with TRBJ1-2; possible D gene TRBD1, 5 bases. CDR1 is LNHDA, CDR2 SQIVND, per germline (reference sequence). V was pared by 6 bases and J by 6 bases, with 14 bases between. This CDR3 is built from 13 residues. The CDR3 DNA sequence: TGTGCCAGTAGGGGACTAGGAGGGCATGGCTACACCTTC. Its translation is CASRGLGGHGYTF.

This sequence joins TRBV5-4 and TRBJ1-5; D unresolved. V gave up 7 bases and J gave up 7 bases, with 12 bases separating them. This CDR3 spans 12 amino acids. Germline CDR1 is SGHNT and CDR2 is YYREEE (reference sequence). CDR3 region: CASGLIGQPQHF. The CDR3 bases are TGTGCCAGCGGACTTATCGGGCAGCCCCAGCATTTT.

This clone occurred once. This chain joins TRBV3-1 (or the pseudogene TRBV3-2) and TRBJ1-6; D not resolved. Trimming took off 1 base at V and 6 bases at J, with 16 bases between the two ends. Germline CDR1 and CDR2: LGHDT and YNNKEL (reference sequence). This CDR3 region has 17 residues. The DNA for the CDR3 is TGTGCCAGCAGCCAAGTTCGAGGCGTAAGAAGTAATTCACCCCTCCACTTT. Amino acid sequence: CASSQVRGVRSNSPLHF.

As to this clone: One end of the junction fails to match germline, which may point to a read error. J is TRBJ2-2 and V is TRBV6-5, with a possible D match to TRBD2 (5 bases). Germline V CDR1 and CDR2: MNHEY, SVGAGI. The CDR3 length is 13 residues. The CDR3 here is CASSYHIAGELFF. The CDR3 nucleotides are TGTGCCAGCAGTTACCACATAGCCGGGGAGTTGTTTTTT.

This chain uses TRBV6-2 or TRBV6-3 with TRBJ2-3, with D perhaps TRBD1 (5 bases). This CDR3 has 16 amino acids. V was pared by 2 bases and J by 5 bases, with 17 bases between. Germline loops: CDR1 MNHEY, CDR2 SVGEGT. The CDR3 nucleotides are TGTGCCAGCAGTTACGAGGTCGTCAGGGTAGTAGATACGCAGTATTTT. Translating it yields CASSYEVVRVVDTQYF.

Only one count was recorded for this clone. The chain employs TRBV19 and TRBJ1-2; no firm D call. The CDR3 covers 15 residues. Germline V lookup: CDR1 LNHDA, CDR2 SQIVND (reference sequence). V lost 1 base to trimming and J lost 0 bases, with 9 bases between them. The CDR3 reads CASSIGTAANYGYTF. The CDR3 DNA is TGTGCCAGTAGTATAGGAACAGCAGCTAACTATGGCTACACCTTC.

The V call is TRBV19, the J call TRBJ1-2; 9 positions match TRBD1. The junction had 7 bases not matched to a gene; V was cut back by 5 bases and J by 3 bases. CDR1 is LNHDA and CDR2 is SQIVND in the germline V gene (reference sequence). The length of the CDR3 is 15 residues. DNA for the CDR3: TGTGCCAGTAGTCCAAGGGGACAGGGAGACTATGGCTACACCTTC. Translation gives CASSPRGQGDYGYTF. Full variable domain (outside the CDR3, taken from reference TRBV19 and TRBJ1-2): DGGITQSPKYLFRKEGQNVTLSCEQNLNHDAMYWYRQDPGQGLRLIYYSQIVNDFQKGDIAEGYSVSREKKESFPLTVTSAQKNPTAFYLCASSPRGQGDYGYTFGSGTRLTVV.

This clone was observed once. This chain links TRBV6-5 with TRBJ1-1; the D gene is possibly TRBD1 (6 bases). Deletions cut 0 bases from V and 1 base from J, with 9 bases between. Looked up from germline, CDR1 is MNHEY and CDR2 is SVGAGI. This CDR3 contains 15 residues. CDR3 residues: CASSYSDSSNTEAFF. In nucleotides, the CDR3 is TGTGCCAGCAGTTACTCGGACAGTTCGAACACTGAAGCTTTCTTT.

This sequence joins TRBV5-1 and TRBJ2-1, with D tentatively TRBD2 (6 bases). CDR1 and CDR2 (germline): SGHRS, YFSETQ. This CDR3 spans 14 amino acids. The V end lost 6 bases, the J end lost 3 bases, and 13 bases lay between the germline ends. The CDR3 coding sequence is TGCGCCAGCACCGGCGGGGTAGGCTACAATGAGCAGTTCTTC. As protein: CASTGGVGYNEQFF.

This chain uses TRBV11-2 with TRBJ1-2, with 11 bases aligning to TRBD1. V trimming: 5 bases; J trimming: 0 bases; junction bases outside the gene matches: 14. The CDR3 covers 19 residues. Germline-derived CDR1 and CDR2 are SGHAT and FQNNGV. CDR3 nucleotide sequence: TGTGCCAGCAGCAAACAATCCAGGACAGGGGGCCCGCCTAACTATGGCTACACCTTC. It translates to CASSKQSRTGGPPNYGYTF.

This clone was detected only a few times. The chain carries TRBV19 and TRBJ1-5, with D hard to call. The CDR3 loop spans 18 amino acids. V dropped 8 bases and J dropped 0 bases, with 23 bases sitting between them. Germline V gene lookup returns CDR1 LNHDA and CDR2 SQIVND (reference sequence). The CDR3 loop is CASGLPGLRGNSNQPQHF. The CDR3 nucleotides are TGTGCCAGTGGACTGCCGGGCCTCAGAGGGAATAGCAATCAGCCCCAGCATTTT.

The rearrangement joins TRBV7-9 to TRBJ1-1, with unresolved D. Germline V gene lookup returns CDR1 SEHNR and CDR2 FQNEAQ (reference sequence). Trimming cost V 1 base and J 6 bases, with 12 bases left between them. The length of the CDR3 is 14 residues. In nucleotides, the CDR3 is TGTGCCAGCAGCTTAGGTCCCCGAGGTTCTGAAGCTTTCTTT. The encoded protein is CASSLGPRGSEAFF.

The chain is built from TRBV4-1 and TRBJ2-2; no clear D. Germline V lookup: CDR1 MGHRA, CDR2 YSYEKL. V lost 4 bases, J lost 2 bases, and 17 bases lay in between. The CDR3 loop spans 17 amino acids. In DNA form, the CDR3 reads TGCGCCAGCAGCCTTCGTGAGAACCAACTAAACACCGGGGAGCTGTTTTTT. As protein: CASSLRENQLNTGELFF.

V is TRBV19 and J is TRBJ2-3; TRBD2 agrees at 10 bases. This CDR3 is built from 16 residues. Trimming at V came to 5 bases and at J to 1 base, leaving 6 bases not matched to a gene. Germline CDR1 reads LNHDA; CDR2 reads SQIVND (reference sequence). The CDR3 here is CASSPLAGDGTDTQYF. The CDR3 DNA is TGTGCCAGTAGTCCCCTAGCGGGAGACGGCACAGATACGCAGTATTTT.

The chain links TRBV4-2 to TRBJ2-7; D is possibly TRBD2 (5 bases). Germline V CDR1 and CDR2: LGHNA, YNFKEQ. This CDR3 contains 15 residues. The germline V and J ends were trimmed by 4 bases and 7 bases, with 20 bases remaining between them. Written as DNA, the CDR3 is TGTGCCAGCAGCCGACCGGGTGCTAGCTCGGAAGAGCAGTACTTC. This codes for CASSRPGASSEEQYF.

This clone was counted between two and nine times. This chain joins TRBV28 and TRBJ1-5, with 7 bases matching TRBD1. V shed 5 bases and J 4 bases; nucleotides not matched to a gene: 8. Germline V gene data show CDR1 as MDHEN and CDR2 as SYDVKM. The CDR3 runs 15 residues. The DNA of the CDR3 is TGTGCCAGCAGTGCCCGTGACAGGGAAAATCAGCCCCAGCATTTT. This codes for CASSARDRENQPQHF.

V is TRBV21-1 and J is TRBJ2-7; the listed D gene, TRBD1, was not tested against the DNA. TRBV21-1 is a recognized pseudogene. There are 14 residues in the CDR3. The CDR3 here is CASVTTGGLGEQYF. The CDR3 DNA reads TGTGCCAGCGTCACGACAGGGGGGTTGGGCGAGCAGTACTTC.

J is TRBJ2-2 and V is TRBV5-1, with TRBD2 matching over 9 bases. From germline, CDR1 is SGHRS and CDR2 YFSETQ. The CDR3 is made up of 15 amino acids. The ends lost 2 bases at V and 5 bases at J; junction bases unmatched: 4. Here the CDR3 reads CASSLTLAGTGELFF. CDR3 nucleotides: TGCGCCAGCAGCTTAACCCTAGCGGGGACCGGGGAGCTGTTTTTT.

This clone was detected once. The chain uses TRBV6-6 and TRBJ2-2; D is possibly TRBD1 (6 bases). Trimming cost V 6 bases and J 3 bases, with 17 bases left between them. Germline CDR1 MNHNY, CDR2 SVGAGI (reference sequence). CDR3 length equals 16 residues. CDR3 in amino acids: CASSPIGRGHTGELFF. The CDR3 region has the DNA TGTGCCAGCAGCCCCATTGGCAGGGGACACACCGGGGAGCTGTTTTTT.

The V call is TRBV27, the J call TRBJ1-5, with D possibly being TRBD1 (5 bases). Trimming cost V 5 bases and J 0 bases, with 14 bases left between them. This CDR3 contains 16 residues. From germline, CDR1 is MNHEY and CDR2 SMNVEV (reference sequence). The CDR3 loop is CASSHGGTRSNQPQHF. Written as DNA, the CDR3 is TGTGCCAGCAGTCACGGGGGAACTCGTAGCAATCAGCCCCAGCATTTT.

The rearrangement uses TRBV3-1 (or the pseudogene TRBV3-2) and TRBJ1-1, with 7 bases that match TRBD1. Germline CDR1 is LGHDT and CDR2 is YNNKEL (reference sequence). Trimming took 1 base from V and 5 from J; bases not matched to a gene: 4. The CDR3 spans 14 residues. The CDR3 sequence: CASSQGQGETEAFF. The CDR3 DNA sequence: TGTGCCAGCAGCCAAGGTCAGGGGGAAACTGAAGCTTTCTTT.

The CDR3 protein is CASSLEGLAGRMNEQFF. The CDR3 DNA reads TGTGCCAGCAGTTTAGAAGGACTAGCGGGACGGATGAATGAGCAGTTCTTC. This sequence joins TRBV28 and TRBJ2-1; 12 bases map to TRBD2. The V and J ends lost 2 bases and 7 bases, in that order; junction bases with no gene match: 9. Germline V gene sequence: CDR1 MDHEN, CDR2 SYDVKM. The CDR3 length is 17 residues.

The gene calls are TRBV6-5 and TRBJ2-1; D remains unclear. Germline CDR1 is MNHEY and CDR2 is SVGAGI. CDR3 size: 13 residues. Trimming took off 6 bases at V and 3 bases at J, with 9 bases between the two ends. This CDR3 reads CASSDLYYNEQFF. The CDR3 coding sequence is TGTGCCAGCAGCGACTTGTACTACAATGAGCAGTTCTTC.

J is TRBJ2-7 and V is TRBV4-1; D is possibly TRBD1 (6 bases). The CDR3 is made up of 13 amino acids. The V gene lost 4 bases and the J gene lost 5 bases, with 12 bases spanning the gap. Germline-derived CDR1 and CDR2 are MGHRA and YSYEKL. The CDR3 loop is CASSPTGIDEQYF. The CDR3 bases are TGCGCCAGCAGCCCTACAGGGATCGACGAGCAGTACTTC.

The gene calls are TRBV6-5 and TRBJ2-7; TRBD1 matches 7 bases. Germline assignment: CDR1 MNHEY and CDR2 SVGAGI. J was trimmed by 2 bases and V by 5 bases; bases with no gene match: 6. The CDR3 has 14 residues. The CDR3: CASSPFTGAYEQYF. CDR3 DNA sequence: TGTGCCAGCAGTCCCTTTACAGGGGCCTACGAGCAGTACTTC.

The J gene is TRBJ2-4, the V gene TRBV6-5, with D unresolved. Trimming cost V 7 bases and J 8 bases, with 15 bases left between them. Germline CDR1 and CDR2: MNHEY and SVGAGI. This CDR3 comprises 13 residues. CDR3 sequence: CASTMGTSDIQYF. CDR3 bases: TGTGCCAGCACCATGGGCACGTCCGACATTCAGTACTTC.

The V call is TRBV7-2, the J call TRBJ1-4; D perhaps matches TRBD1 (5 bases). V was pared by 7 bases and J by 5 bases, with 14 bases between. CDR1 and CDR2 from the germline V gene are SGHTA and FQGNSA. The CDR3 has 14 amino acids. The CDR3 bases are TGTGCCAGCACCTCCGGGACTCCGAATGAAAAACTGTTTTTT. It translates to CASTSGTPNEKLFF.

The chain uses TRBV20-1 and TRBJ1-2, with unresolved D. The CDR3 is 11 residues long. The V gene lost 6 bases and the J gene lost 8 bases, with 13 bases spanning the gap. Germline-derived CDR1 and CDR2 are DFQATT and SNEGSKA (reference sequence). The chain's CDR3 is CSARGGRGYTF. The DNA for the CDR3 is TGCAGTGCACGCGGAGGGCGCGGCTACACCTTC.

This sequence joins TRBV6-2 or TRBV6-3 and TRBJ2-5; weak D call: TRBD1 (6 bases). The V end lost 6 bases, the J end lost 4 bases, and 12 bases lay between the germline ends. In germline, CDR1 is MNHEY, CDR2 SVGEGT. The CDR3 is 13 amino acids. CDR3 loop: CASSRTGTETQYF. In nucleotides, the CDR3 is TGTGCCAGCAGCCGTACAGGGACAGAGACCCAGTACTTC.

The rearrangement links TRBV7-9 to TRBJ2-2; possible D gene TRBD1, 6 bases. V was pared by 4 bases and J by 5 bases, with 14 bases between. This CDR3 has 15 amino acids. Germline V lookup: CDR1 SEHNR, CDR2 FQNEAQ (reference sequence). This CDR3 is CASSSLFQGTGELFF. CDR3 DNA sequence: TGTGCCAGCAGCTCTCTTTTCCAGGGGACCGGGGAGCTGTTTTTT. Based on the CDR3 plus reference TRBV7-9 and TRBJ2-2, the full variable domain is DTGVSQNPRHKITKRGQNVTFRCDPISEHNRLYWYRQTLGQGPEFLTYFQNEAQLEKSRLLSDRFSAERPKGSFSTLEIQRTEQGDSAMYLCASSSLFQGTGELFFGEGSRLTVL.